This TCR beta chain was captured in a study of low-dose radiotherapy and immunotherapy resistance in tumors. Ten or more counts support this clonotype. Documented time point: after trial treatment. Stated treatment: LDRT plus nivolumab, ipilimumab, low-dose cyclophosphamide and aspirin (RACIN trial). With 3 bases clipped from V and 7 bases from J, the junction kept 14 bases outside the gene matches. CDR1 is MNHEY, CDR2 SMNVEV, per germline (reference sequence). The CDR3 extends over 16 amino acids. TCRs underwent approximately 20 PCR cycles of amplification with a constant-region primer and V-primer adapter. TCRdb re-called the reads through MiXCR, storing one row per CDR3 protein. This repertoire shows some 53,000 distinct CDR3 sequences, approximately 33% found once; its top ten account for roughly 8%.

This specimen consisted of PBMCs, obtained after low-dose radiotherapy plus immunotherapy. The sequence derives from a male donor with rectosigmoid adenocarcinoma. The V call is TRBV27, the J call TRBJ2-7; TRBD1 matches 8 bases. Written as DNA, the CDR3 is TGTGCCAGCAGTTTCGGGGACAGGAGGTTGACGAGAGAGCAGTACTTC. Amino acid sequence: CASSFGDRRLTREQYF.